The 22 T cell receptor beta chains below all came from one sample that was sequenced in a study of OX40 agonist ivuxolimab in advanced cancers. TCRdb's copy holds only in-frame clones and misses some; the assay was immunoSEQ multiplex PCR. The data hold 42,000 or so clones, with about 86% observed a single time. Sequenced material: CD4+ or CD8+ T cells sorted from blood, taken in a trial of the OX40 agonist ivuxolimab. All receptors come from an adult with an advanced solid tumor such as melanoma, head and neck, liver or kidney cancer.

The V gene is TRBV6-6, the J gene TRBJ1-5, with D perhaps matching TRBD1 (5 bases). The germline V gene has CDR1 MNHNY and CDR2 SVGAGI (reference sequence). The germline V and J ends were trimmed by 6 bases and 0 bases, with 12 bases remaining between them. This CDR3 is built from 15 residues. CDR3 sequence reads: CASRDRQYSNQPQHF. The CDR3 DNA sequence: TGTGCCAGCAGAGATCGACAGTATAGCAATCAGCCCCAGCATTTT.

The V and J genes are TRBV4-3 and TRBJ2-7; D is uncertain. Germline CDR1 and CDR2: LGHNA and YSLEER. Trimming cost V 4 bases and J 4 bases, with 14 bases left between them. This CDR3 contains 14 residues. The CDR3 nucleotides read TGCGCCAGCAGCCTGCTGGTGACGGAGTACGAGCAGTACTTC. Amino acids: CASSLLVTEYEQYF.

This clone was recorded a few times. V and J are TRBV28 and TRBJ1-6; D gene unclear. In germline, CDR1 is MDHEN, CDR2 SYDVKM. The ends were cut back, 5 bases at V and 13 bases at J, with 12 bases in the middle. The CDR3 covers 12 residues. In DNA, the CDR3 is TGTGCCAGCAGTCCCCCCCGAGGGCCCCTCCACTTT. This gives the protein CASSPPRGPLHF.

This chain connects TRBV5-6 to TRBJ1-5; no clear D gene. The CDR3 totals 13 residues. Per the germline V gene, CDR1 is SGHDT and CDR2 is YYEEEE. Trimming took off 4 bases at V and 0 bases at J, with 5 bases between the two ends. In DNA form, the CDR3 reads TGTGCCAGCAGCGGAAGTAGCAATCAGCCCCAGCATTTT. Translated: CASSGSSNQPQHF.

The chain employs TRBV5-4 and TRBJ2-7; TRBD2 is a possible D gene (7 bases). The CDR3 extends over 14 amino acids. With 7 bases removed from V and 5 bases from J, the gap between germline ends came to 19 bases. Germline values: CDR1 SGHNT, CDR2 YYREEE (reference sequence). CDR3: CASRSWGGIDEQYV. The CDR3 DNA is TGTGCCAGCCGTTCATGGGGGGGCATCGACGAGCAGTACGTC.

The chain carries TRBV6-6 and TRBJ1-5, with D unclear. V was cut by 2 bases and J by 4 bases, with 3 bases left in between. Germline V gene lookup returns CDR1 MNHNY and CDR2 SVGAGI (reference sequence). This CDR3 has 12 amino acids. This CDR3 is CASSYENQPQHF. The CDR3 DNA sequence: TGTGCCAGCAGTTACGAGAATCAGCCCCAGCATTTT.

CDR3 coding DNA: TGTGCCAGCAGCTTGGGGGAGAGCGGTGGCATTCAGTACTTC. Protein sequence: CASSLGESGGIQYF. V is TRBV7-9 and J is TRBJ2-4; D might be TRBD1 or TRBD2, each matching 5 bases. V dropped 3 bases and J dropped 9 bases, with 15 bases sitting between them. The CDR3 loop spans 14 amino acids. Germline V lookup: CDR1 SEHNR, CDR2 FQNEAQ (reference sequence). The full variable domain, rest sourced from reference TRBV7-9 and TRBJ2-4, is DTGVSQNPRHKITKRGQNVTFRCDPISEHNRLYWYRQTLGQGPEFLTYFQNEAQLEKSRLLSDRFSAERPKGSFSTLEIQRTEQGDSAMYLCASSLGESGGIQYFGAGTRLSVL.

This chain connects TRBV29-1 to TRBJ2-7; D is possibly TRBD1 (6 bases). V shed 1 base and J shed 0 bases, with 16 bases lying between them. CDR3 length equals 16 residues. Germline CDR1 reads SQVTM; CDR2 reads ANQGSEA. This CDR3 is CSVEGGQGTGSYEQYF. Here the CDR3 DNA reads TGCAGCGTTGAAGGAGGGCAGGGGACCGGCTCCTACGAGCAGTACTTC.

The genes are TRBV5-8 and TRBJ2-5, with 10 positions matching TRBD2. CDR3 size: 14 residues. Germline assignment: CDR1 SGHTS and CDR2 YDEGEE. The J segment lost 5 bases and the V segment lost 4 bases, leaving 5 bases of the junction unmatched. The CDR3 protein is CASSILAGEETQYF. The CDR3 bases are TGTGCCAGCAGCATTCTAGCGGGGGAGGAGACCCAGTACTTC.

This sequence joins TRBV5-4 and TRBJ2-3; the D gene is possibly TRBD2 (7 bases). This CDR3 region has 15 residues. Between the trimmed V and J ends, which lost 2 bases and 1 base, there was a span of 11 bases. Germline V gene lookup returns CDR1 SGHNT and CDR2 YYREEE (reference sequence). The CDR3 reads CASSLSGGGTDTQYF. DNA for the CDR3: TGTGCCAGCAGCTTATCGGGGGGCGGCACAGATACGCAGTATTTT.

The rearrangement joins TRBV9 to TRBJ2-1; TRBD1 is a possible D gene (6 bases). This CDR3 has 17 amino acids. Germline V gene lookup returns CDR1 SGDLS and CDR2 YYNGEE. V was pared by 0 bases and J by 8 bases, with 21 bases between. CDR3 DNA: TGTGCCAGCAGCGTAGTGACGGGTCAGGGGTTCGTTGATGAGCAGTTCTTC. Translation gives CASSVVTGQGFVDEQFF.

DNA of the CDR3: TGTGCCAGCAGTTACTCGAGATGGGGGGCTGGTGAAAAACTGTTTTTT. Protein product: CASSYSRWGAGEKLFF. V usage is TRBV6-5 and J usage is TRBJ1-4; D might be TRBD1 (6 bases). V lost 0 bases and J 7 bases, leaving 15 bases between the germline ends. CDR1 MNHEY and CDR2 SVGAGI come from the germline V gene. This CDR3 has 16 amino acids.

The V and J genes are TRBV5-6 and TRBJ2-2; 8 bases align to TRBD1. CDR1 is SGHDT and CDR2 is YYEEEE in the germline V gene. Trimming removed 5 bases from V and 2 bases from J; junction bases left unmatched: 5. The CDR3 spans 15 residues. CDR3 protein: CASRPGQGNTGELFF. CDR3 coding DNA: TGTGCCAGCAGGCCAGGACAGGGCAACACCGGGGAGCTGTTTTTT. Combining the CDR3 with reference TRBV5-6 and TRBJ2-2 gives the whole variable domain DAGVTQSPTHLIKTRGQQVTLRCSPKSGHDTVSWYQQALGQGPQFIFQYYEEEERQRGNFPDRFSGHQFPNYSSELNVNALLLGDSALYLCASRPGQGNTGELFFGEGSRLTVL.

The J gene is TRBJ1-2, the V gene TRBV14; 7 positions agree with TRBD1. CDR3 length: 16 amino acids. V was pared by 2 bases and J by 6 bases, with 12 bases of the junction left unmatched. Germline V lookup: CDR1 SGHDN, CDR2 FVKESK. CDR3 sequence (DNA): TGTGCCAGCAGCCAATTGGGACAGAGCAGAAAAGATGGCTACACCTTC. This sequence encodes CASSQLGQSRKDGYTF.

This rearrangement joins TRBV9 to TRBJ1-5, with a possible D match to TRBD1 (6 bases). CDR3 length: 15 amino acids. V lost 2 bases, J lost 4 bases, and 13 bases lay in between. CDR1 and CDR2 from the germline V gene are SGDLS and YYNGEE. This chain's CDR3 is CASSVTGKVNQPQHF. The CDR3 nucleotides read TGTGCCAGCAGCGTGACAGGCAAAGTAAATCAGCCCCAGCATTTT.

This chain joins TRBV9 and TRBJ2-3, with D possibly TRBD2 on 5 matching bases. CDR3 length: 15 amino acids. The V gene lost 0 bases and the J gene lost 2 bases, with 10 bases spanning the gap. The V gene's germline CDR1 is SGDLS and CDR2 YYNGEE. The CDR3 bases are TGTGCCAGCAGCGTAGCTAGCCGGTACACAGATACGCAGTATTTT. Translated, it gives CASSVASRYTDTQYF.

This chain uses TRBV5-1 with TRBJ2-6; 8 bases are shared with TRBD1. With 5 bases clipped from V and 3 bases from J, the junction kept 7 bases outside the gene matches. The CDR3 has 16 amino acids. Germline V gene data show CDR1 as SGHRS and CDR2 as YFSETQ. CDR3 nucleotides: TGCGCCAGCAGTCTGGACAGGGCCAATGGGGCCAACGTCCTGACTTTC. The encoded protein is CASSLDRANGANVLTF.

The chain combines TRBV7-9 with TRBJ1-6, with 11 bases identical to TRBD1. V was pared by 4 bases and J by 10 bases, with 9 bases of the junction left unmatched. The CDR3 runs to 16 residues. CDR1 is SEHNR and CDR2 is FQNEAQ in the germline V gene (reference sequence). The CDR3 spells CASSSIGQGAGSPLHF. The DNA of the CDR3 is TGTGCCAGCAGCTCGATCGGACAGGGGGCTGGGTCACCCCTCCACTTT.

The chain recombines TRBV29-1 with TRBJ2-3; D is undetermined. Germline values: CDR1 SQVTM, CDR2 ANQGSEA. V gave up 4 bases and J gave up 13 bases, with 6 bases separating them. This CDR3 is 8 amino acids long. Here the CDR3 reads CSVGEKYF. In nucleotides, the CDR3 is TGCAGCGTTGGAGAAAAGTATTTT.

The chain is built from TRBV7-9 and TRBJ1-2; 7 bases line up with TRBD1. Germline V gene sequence: CDR1 SEHNR, CDR2 FQNEAQ (reference sequence). The V and J ends lost 2 bases and 3 bases, in that order; junction bases with no gene match: 9. This CDR3 comprises 16 residues. The CDR3 bases are TGTGCCAGCAGCTTACGGCCCAGGGGGAGTGACTATGGCTACACCTTC. Translated, it gives CASSLRPRGSDYGYTF.

The chain is built from TRBV27 and TRBJ1-1; D gene unclear. The CDR3 is 13 amino acids. Trimming took off 2 bases at V and 1 base at J, with 5 bases between the two ends. Germline V gene data show CDR1 as MNHEY and CDR2 as SMNVEV (reference sequence). This CDR3 reads CASSLGRNTEAFF. DNA of the CDR3: TGTGCCAGCAGTTTAGGACGGAACACTGAAGCTTTCTTT.

V is TRBV6-1 and J is TRBJ2-5; 7 bases line up with TRBD2. Germline values: CDR1 MNHNS, CDR2 SASEGT. J gave up 3 bases and V 4 bases, and 8 bases lay outside the gene matches. The CDR3 is 15 amino acids. The DNA of the CDR3 is TGTGCCAGCAGTGCGGGTCACCGGGGGGAAGAGACCCAGTACTTC. This gives the protein CASSAGHRGEETQYF.